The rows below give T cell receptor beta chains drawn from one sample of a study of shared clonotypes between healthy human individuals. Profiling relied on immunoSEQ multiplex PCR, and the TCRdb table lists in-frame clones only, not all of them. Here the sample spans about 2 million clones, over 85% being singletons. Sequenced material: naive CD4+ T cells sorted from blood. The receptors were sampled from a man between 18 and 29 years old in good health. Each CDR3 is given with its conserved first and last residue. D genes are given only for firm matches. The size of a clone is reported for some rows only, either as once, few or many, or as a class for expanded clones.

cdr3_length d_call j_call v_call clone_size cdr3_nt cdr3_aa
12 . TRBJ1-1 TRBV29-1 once TGCAGCGTTGAGGCAGGGATTTCTGAAGCTTTCTTT CSVEAGISEAFF
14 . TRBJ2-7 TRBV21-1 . TGTGCCAGCAGCAAAAATAACTTGGTCTACGAGCAGTACTTC CASSKNNLVYEQYF
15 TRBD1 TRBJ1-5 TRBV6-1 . TGTGCCAGCAGTGAAGAGGGACAGAGCAATCAGCCCCAGCATTTT CASSEEGQSNQPQHF
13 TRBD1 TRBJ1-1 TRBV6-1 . TGTGCCAGCGCGGACAGGCAGAACACTGAAGCTTTCTTT CASADRQNTEAFF
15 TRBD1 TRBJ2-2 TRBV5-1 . TGCGCCAGCAGCTCCACAGGGGTTAACACCGGGGAGCTGTTTTTT CASSSTGVNTGELFF
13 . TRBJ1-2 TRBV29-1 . TGCAGCGTTGAACATTTGACTGGAGATGGCTACACCTTC CSVEHLTGDGYTF
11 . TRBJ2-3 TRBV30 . TGTGCCTGGAGTGTACCCCCTACGCAGTATTTT CAWSVPPTQYF
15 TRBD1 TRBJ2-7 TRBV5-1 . TGCGCCAGCAGTCCTATCGGACAGGAATACTACGAGCAGTACTTC CASSPIGQEYYEQYF
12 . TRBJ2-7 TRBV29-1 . TGCAGCGTTGGTCCTTCCGCCTACGAGCAGTACTTC CSVGPSAYEQYF
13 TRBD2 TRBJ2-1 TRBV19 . TGTGCCAGTAGTGGGACTACCTACAATGAGCAGTTCTTC CASSGTTYNEQFF
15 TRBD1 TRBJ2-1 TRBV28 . TGTGCCAGCAGTTTAACAGGGGGCATGTACAATGAGCAGTTCTTC CASSLTGGMYNEQFF
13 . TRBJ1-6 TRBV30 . TGTGCCTGGAGGGCACAGTTTAATTCACCCCTCCACTTT CAWRAQFNSPLHF
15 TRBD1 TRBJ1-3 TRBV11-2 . TGTGCCAGCAGCTTGCGGGACAGTCGGGGAAACACCATATATTTT CASSLRDSRGNTIYF